This TCR beta chain is from a study of blood T cells in healthy people across ages (dated by TCRdb to the mid-2010s). Background on the whole study: Template switching captured roughly one uniquely barcoded TCR beta cDNA molecule per two T cells in model experiments. Using deep sequencing normalized with unique cDNA molecular identifiers, the study measured how TCR beta repertoire diversity changes with age. Using the same blood draw, the study looked at two additional independent replicas of 1 million unique cDNA reads for two donors, one aged 18 to 30 and the other aged 80 or older. Four age groups were formed from the donors: young (average approximately 17 years), middle-aged (more than 35), aged (approximately 60) and long-lived (about 80). Donors of different ages were randomly distributed across sequencing lanes to avoid experimental bias. Results the study describes overall, beyond this receptor: Because profiling used bulk unsorted PBMCs, naive and antigen-experienced compartments could not be compared conclusively. A strong correlation was found between observed TCR beta diversity and the percentage of naive T cells measured by flow cytometry. Estimates of total diversity based on one million sequenced T cells were considered lower bounds and underestimates. Compared with the aged group, the long-lived group had more naive CD4+ T cells, fewer expanded clones and increased TCR diversity, a pattern suggesting age selection. As age increased, observed TCR beta diversity per million T cells dropped in a roughly linear way, and a significant reduction was already evident by age approximately 40. Because donor CMV infection status was unknown, age-related changes in expanded clonotypes were potentially confounded.

The library relied on 5' RACE. Instrument used: Illumina HiSeq 2500. A second PCR of about 7 to 12 cycles was run with a J-beta primer mix and a sample-barcoded 5' primer. A template-switch 5' adaptor carrying 12 random nucleotides introduced a unique molecular identifier onto each TCR beta cDNA molecule. Each sample yielded at least 2.5 million CDR3-containing paired-end reads. First-strand cDNA synthesis was performed from all RNA using the Mint cDNA synthesis kit, with priming by a TRBC-specific oligonucleotide. Following uracil-DNA glycosylase treatment, a first 18-cycle PCR with universal primers M1SS and BC2_uni_R was performed on all cDNA. Under the source paper's analysis protocol: For normalization, 1 million high-quality reads were randomly selected from each sample, with every read carrying a distinct molecular identifier. Instead of being binned into consensus sequences, reads that shared molecular identifiers were thrown out. MiTCR, with a Q25 quality threshold and the strictest error-elimination algorithm, was used for CDR3 identification, clonotype clustering and error correction. A nonparametric unseen species model with Euler transformation was used to estimate lower-bound total TCR beta diversity. TCRdb trimmed public reads at Q25 via fastp, called clones via MiXCR and kept in-frame beta chains. A single entry per CDR3 protein holds the most common genes and DNA from its merged rows. TCRdb, not the authors, supplied the V and J calls. The sample table contains 600,000 or so distinct CDR3 sequences; only one count was recorded for approximately 30% of them. In total, the top ten clones hold more than 15% of the sample.

This clonotype was seen a handful of times. The antigen it binds to is not known. No much larger clone is present one base from it, and per-base qualities are unavailable. The roughly 42 donors, aged about 6 to 95 years, were systemically healthy Caucasian individuals from Russia. About 9.6 milliliters of peripheral blood were collected from each donor into EDTA-treated Vacutainer tubes. Ficoll-Paque density-gradient centrifugation was used to isolate PBMCs, with at least 7 million per sample. Trizol reagent was used to extract total RNA from the PBMCs, yielding at least 5.5 micrograms per sample. For every donor, flow cytometry on a PBMC aliquot measured the percentage of naive CD45RAhigh/CD27high T cells. The source material was blood. The TCR sequence derives from an elderly woman in good health.

The DNA is as follows: TGTGCCACCAGTGACACTAGCACAGATACGCAGTATTTT. Translated, this is CATSDTSTDTQYF. The chain couples TRBV24-1 to TRBJ2-3, with the D gene not clear enough to name. V loses 4 bases, J loses 0 bases, and the germline ends lie 4 bases apart. As encoded in the germline V gene, CDR1 is KGHDR while CDR2 is SFDVKD. Its CDR3 holds 13 amino acids, cysteine through phenylalanine. Only the CDR3 portion is preserved as DNA: 39 bases, with reading frame beginning at the first base.